Below are 23 T cell receptor beta chains sequenced from a single sample in a study of blood T cell repertoires in COVID-19. TCRdb's table, derived via immunoSEQ multiplex PCR, lists solely in-frame clones and lacks some. The sample lists about 140,000 clones, 80% to 90% seen once, with around 8.3% in the top ten. Specimen: peripheral blood. These receptors were collected from a woman aged 50 to 60 with active or convalescent COVID-19.

The rearrangement joins TRBV19 to TRBJ2-1; 9 bases line up with TRBD1. CDR3 length equals 15 residues. J was trimmed by 8 bases and V by 3 bases; bases with no gene match: 8. Germline-derived CDR1 and CDR2 are LNHDA and SQIVND (reference sequence). CDR3 in amino acids: CASSISHRGLDEQFF. Written as DNA, the CDR3 is TGTGCCAGTAGTATTTCGCACAGGGGGCTTGATGAGCAGTTCTTC.

The chain links TRBV5-1 to TRBJ2-1, with D maybe TRBD2 (6 bases). The CDR3 runs 14 residues. Trimming left V 3 bases short and J 4 bases short, with 11 bases between. Germline V CDR1 and CDR2: SGHRS, YFSETQ. CDR3 amino acids: CASSSGTLYNEQFF. In DNA form, the CDR3 reads TGCGCCAGCAGCTCCGGGACTCTATACAATGAGCAGTTCTTC.

The genes are TRBV21-1 and TRBJ1-1. TRBV21-1 is shown as a pseudogene. This CDR3 contains 16 residues. The CDR3: CASSSPRGQENTEAFF. In DNA form, the CDR3 reads TGTGCCAGCAGCTCACCCCGGGGTCAGGAGAACACTGAAGCTTTCTTT.

Of note for this clone: Other DNA sequences in this specimen translate into the identical CDR3. The chain uses TRBV6-5 and TRBJ1-1; D unclear. Trimming took off 0 bases at V and 5 bases at J, with 7 bases between the two ends. In germline, CDR1 is MNHEY, CDR2 SVGAGI. CDR3 length equals 13 residues. The CDR3 spells CASSYSTGTEAFF. The CDR3 bases are TGTGCCAGCAGTTACTCGACGGGGACTGAAGCTTTCTTT.

The gene calls are TRBV5-6 and TRBJ2-7; D is perhaps TRBD1 (5 bases). CDR1 SGHDT and CDR2 YYEEEE come from the germline V gene. This CDR3 contains 16 residues. V was shortened by 4 bases and J by 6 bases, with 23 bases between the two germline ends. The CDR3 region has the DNA TGTGCCAGCAGCCTCCGGGCAGGGCAGACCGAACCCGAGCAGTACTTC. It specifies CASSLRAGQTEPEQYF.

The CDR3 is CASSSEGATIPYNEQFF. In DNA, the CDR3 is TGTGCCAGCAGCTCCGAAGGGGCCACCATTCCATACAATGAGCAGTTCTTC. The chain is built from TRBV11-2 and TRBJ2-1, with a possible D match to TRBD1 (5 bases). This CDR3 has 17 amino acids. Looked up from germline, CDR1 is SGHAT and CDR2 is FQNNGV. Trimming stripped 4 bases from V and 4 bases from J, with 20 bases between. The whole variable domain, remainder taken from reference TRBV11-2 and TRBJ2-1, is EAGVAQSPRYKIIEKRQSVAFWCNPISGHATLYWYQQILGQGPKLLIQFQNNGVVDDSQLPKDRFSAERLKGVDSTLKIQPAKLEDSAVYLCASSSEGATIPYNEQFFGPGTRLTVL.

The chain employs TRBV4-1 and TRBJ2-3, with D tentatively TRBD2 (7 bases). This CDR3 has 17 amino acids. Germline lookup yields CDR1 MGHRA and CDR2 YSYEKL. Trimming shortened V by 0 bases and J by 4 bases, and 17 bases separated the two germline ends. DNA of the CDR3: TGCGCCAGCAGCCAAGATCGATGGAGGGGGGGCCCAGATACGCAGTATTTT. It yields the protein CASSQDRWRGGPDTQYF.

The chain employs TRBV5-1 and TRBJ2-1; 11 bases align to TRBD2. This CDR3 has 18 residues. V gave up 0 bases and J gave up 7 bases; unmatched junction bases: 12. The germline gives CDR1 SGHRS, CDR2 YFSETQ. CDR3: CASSLELTSGRLGNEQFF. The DNA for the CDR3 is TGCGCCAGCAGCTTGGAATTAACTAGCGGGAGACTGGGGAATGAGCAGTTCTTC.

This chain joins TRBV27 and TRBJ2-1; tentatively, D is TRBD2 (6 bases). With 7 bases removed from V and 2 bases from J, the gap between germline ends came to 18 bases. The CDR3 sequence is 16 residues long. Per germline, CDR1 MNHEY and CDR2 SMNVEV (reference sequence). The chain's CDR3 is CASTLSGTSAYNEQFF. The CDR3 coding sequence is TGTGCCAGCACTCTTAGCGGAACCTCTGCCTACAATGAGCAGTTCTTC.

This clone appeared once. This chain uses TRBV28 with TRBJ1-6; 10 bases are shared with TRBD1. Germline values: CDR1 MDHEN, CDR2 SYDVKM. Trimming at V came to 5 bases and at J to 9 bases, leaving 10 bases not matched to a gene. The CDR3 spans 16 residues. CDR3 nucleotide sequence: TGTGCCAGCAGTCCCGAAGACAGGGGGCAGATTTCACCCCTCCACTTT. It translates to CASSPEDRGQISPLHF.

This chain links TRBV7-2 with TRBJ1-1; tentative D call: TRBD1 (6 bases). This CDR3 is built from 14 residues. The V gene's germline CDR1 is SGHTA and CDR2 FQGNSA. V was shortened by 4 bases and J by 9 bases, with 18 bases between the two germline ends. The CDR3: CASSSLTGLLKAFF. For the CDR3, the DNA is TGTGCCAGCAGCTCCTTGACAGGACTCCTTAAAGCTTTCTTT.

The chain recombines TRBV3-1 (or the pseudogene TRBV3-2) with TRBJ1-2; D ambiguous. In germline, CDR1 is LGHDT, CDR2 YNNKEL (reference sequence). The CDR3 has 14 residues. Trimming took 4 bases from V and 4 from J, leaving 13 bases between them. The CDR3 loop is CASSPLGGSYGYTF. CDR3 DNA sequence: TGTGCCAGCAGCCCGCTCGGAGGGAGCTATGGCTACACCTTC.

The chain couples TRBV6-5 to TRBJ2-1; 9 bases map to TRBD2. V was clipped by 7 bases and J by 9 bases; unmatched bases: 13. The CDR3 loop spans 15 amino acids. Germline-derived CDR1 and CDR2 are MNHEY and SVGAGI. The CDR3 DNA is TGTGCCAGCAATCGCGGCGGGGGGGTTATTGGTGAGCAGTTCTTC. Amino acid sequence: CASNRGGGVIGEQFF.

V and J are TRBV2 and TRBJ2-3; no definite D call. The CDR3 has 12 residues. Trimming took off 6 bases at V and 7 bases at J, with 11 bases between the two ends. The germline V gene has CDR1 SNHLY and CDR2 FYNNEI. The CDR3 nucleotides read TGTGCCAGCAGCCCGGTGTTACATACGCAGTATTTT. It is translated as CASSPVLHTQYF. The variable domain in full, with the rest retrieved from reference TRBV2 and TRBJ2-3, is EPEVTQTPSHQVTQMGQEVILRCVPISNHLYFYWYRQILGQKVEFLVSFYNNEISEKSEIFDDQFSVERPDGSNFTLKIRSTKLEDSAMYFCASSPVLHTQYFGPGTRLTVL.

The chain recombines TRBV7-3 with TRBJ1-1, with 7 bases lining up with TRBD1. The ends lost 6 bases at V and 2 bases at J; junction bases unmatched: 3. Germline V lookup: CDR1 SGHTA, CDR2 FQGTGA. The CDR3 contains 13 residues. CDR3 region: CASSDRANTEAFF. The CDR3 bases are TGTGCCAGCAGTGACAGGGCCAACACTGAAGCTTTCTTT.

This clone was seen a single time. The V call is TRBV11-3, the J call TRBJ2-2; tentatively, D is TRBD1 (6 bases). Looked up from germline, CDR1 is SGHNT and CDR2 is YENEEA. The CDR3 length is 18 residues. The V end was cut by 0 bases, the J end by 0 bases, with 14 bases between. The CDR3 here is CASSLDLWTEPNTGELFF. The CDR3 DNA reads TGTGCCAGCAGCTTAGATCTTTGGACAGAACCGAACACCGGGGAGCTGTTTTTT.

The chain uses TRBV29-1 and TRBJ2-1, with D possibly TRBD1 on 7 matching bases. The CDR3 has 11 amino acids. Germline assignment: CDR1 SQVTM and CDR2 ANQGSEA. The V gene lost 7 bases and the J gene lost 9 bases, with 13 bases spanning the gap. Written as DNA, the CDR3 is TGCAGCGGACAGGGACTTTCTGAGCAGTTCTTC. Translation gives CSGQGLSEQFF.

V is TRBV19 and J is TRBJ2-2, with TRBD1 matching 8 bases. The junction had 7 bases not matched to a gene; V was cut back by 8 bases and J by 5 bases. Germline V CDR1 and CDR2: LNHDA, SQIVND (reference sequence). The CDR3 spans 14 residues. The CDR3 coding sequence is TGTGCCAGTGGGAAGGACAGGGTTACCGGGGAGCTGTTTTTT. Encoded protein: CASGKDRVTGELFF.

This clone was observed a handful of times. The gene calls are TRBV6-5 and TRBJ2-7, with D maybe TRBD2 (6 bases). The CDR3 runs 13 residues. V was pared by 4 bases and J by 9 bases, with 16 bases between. Germline V gives CDR1 MNHEY, CDR2 SVGAGI. CDR3 DNA sequence: TGTGCCAGCAGTTCCGCGGGACTCCTCGTGCAGTACTTC. It specifies CASSSAGLLVQYF.

The chain carries TRBV28 and TRBJ1-1, with D possibly being TRBD1 (5 bases). The length of the CDR3 is 17 residues. V was trimmed by 3 bases and J by 3 bases, leaving 20 bases between them. Germline-derived CDR1 and CDR2 are MDHEN and SYDVKM. The CDR3 loop reads CASSLVRGSGGDTEAFF. CDR3 nucleotide sequence: TGTGCCAGCAGTTTGGTAAGGGGATCCGGCGGGGACACTGAAGCTTTCTTT.

The genes are TRBV18 and TRBJ1-1; no reliable D call. The CDR3 consists of 12 residues. CDR1 is KGHSH and CDR2 is LQKENI in the germline V gene. Trimming pared 5 bases from V and 5 bases from J, leaving 9 bases between. The CDR3 DNA follows: TGTGCCAGCTCATCCGTCGGGACTGAAGCTTTCTTT. Its protein is CASSSVGTEAFF.

V gene TRBV2 combines with J gene TRBJ1-2, with D perhaps matching TRBD1 (5 bases). Germline assignment: CDR1 SNHLY and CDR2 FYNNEI. CDR3 length equals 12 residues. Trimming shortened V by 4 bases and J by 6 bases, and 9 bases separated the two germline ends. CDR3: CASSGGRDGYTF. The CDR3 region has the DNA TGTGCCAGCAGTGGGGGGAGGGATGGCTACACCTTC. The variable domain in full, with the rest retrieved from reference TRBV2 and TRBJ1-2, is EPEVTQTPSHQVTQMGQEVILRCVPISNHLYFYWYRQILGQKVEFLVSFYNNEISEKSEIFDDQFSVERPDGSNFTLKIRSTKLEDSAMYFCASSGGRDGYTFGSGTRLTVV.

This clone was recorded a few times. The V call is TRBV19, the J call TRBJ2-1, with D perhaps TRBD1 (6 bases). Germline CDR1 LNHDA, CDR2 SQIVND (reference sequence). The CDR3 length is 15 residues. Trimming shortened V by 7 bases and J by 6 bases, and 19 bases separated the two germline ends. CDR3 nucleotides: TGTGCCAGTACCCCTTCCGGCAGGGGCAGCAATGAGCAGTTCTTC. Residues: CASTPSGRGSNEQFF.